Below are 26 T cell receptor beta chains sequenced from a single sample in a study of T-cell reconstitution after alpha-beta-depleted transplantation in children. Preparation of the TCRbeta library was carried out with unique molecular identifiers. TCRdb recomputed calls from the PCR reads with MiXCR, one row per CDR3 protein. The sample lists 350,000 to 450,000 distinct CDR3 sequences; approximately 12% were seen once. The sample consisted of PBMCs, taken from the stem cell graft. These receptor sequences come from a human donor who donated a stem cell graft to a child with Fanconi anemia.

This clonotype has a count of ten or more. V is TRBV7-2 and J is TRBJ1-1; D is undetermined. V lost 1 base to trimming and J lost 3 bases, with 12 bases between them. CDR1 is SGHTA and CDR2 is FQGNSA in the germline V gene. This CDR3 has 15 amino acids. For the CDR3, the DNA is TGTGCCAGCAGCTTAGACATGTTGGGGTACACTGAAGCTTTCTTT. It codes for CASSLDMLGYTEAFF.

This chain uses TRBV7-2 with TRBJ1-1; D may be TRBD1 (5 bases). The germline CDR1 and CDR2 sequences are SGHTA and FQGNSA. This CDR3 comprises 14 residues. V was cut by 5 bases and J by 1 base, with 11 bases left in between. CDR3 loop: CASSVTGANTEAFF. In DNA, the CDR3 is TGTGCCAGCAGCGTAACCGGGGCGAACACTGAAGCTTTCTTT. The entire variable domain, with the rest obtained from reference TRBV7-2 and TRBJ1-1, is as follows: GAGVSQSPSNKVTEKGKDVELRCDPISGHTALYWYRQSLGQGLEFLIYFQGNSAPDKSGLPSDRFSAERTGGSVSTLTIQRTQQEDSAVYLCASSVTGANTEAFFGQGTRLTVV.

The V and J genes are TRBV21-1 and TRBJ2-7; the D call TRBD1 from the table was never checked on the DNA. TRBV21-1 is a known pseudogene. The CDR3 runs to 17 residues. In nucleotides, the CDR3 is TGTGCCAGCAGTGCCCGCCCCGGGACAGGGTCTCACAACGAGCAGTACTTC. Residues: CASSARPGTGSHNEQYF.

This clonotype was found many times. CDR3 DNA: TGTGCCACCAGCGCAAGGCTAGCGGGGGGCGCAGATACGCAGTATTTT. Residues: CATSARLAGGADTQYF. V usage is TRBV15 and J usage is TRBJ2-3; 11 bases fit TRBD2. Germline V lookup: CDR1 LNHNV, CDR2 YYDKDF (reference sequence). The CDR3 consists of 16 residues. With V trimmed by 5 bases and J by 4 bases, 8 bases remained unmatched. The full variable domain, with the rest looked up from reference TRBV15 and TRBJ2-3, is DAMVIQNPRYQVTQFGKPVTLSCSQTLNHNVMYWYQQKSSQAPKLLFHYYDKDFNNEADTPDNFQSRRPNTSFCFLDIRSPGLGDTAMYLCATSARLAGGADTQYFGPGTRLTVL.

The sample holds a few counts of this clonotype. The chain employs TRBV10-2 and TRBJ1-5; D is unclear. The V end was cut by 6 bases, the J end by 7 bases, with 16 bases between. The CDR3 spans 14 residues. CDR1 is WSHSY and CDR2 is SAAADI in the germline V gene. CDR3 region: CASRDPGVVQPQHF. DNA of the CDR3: TGCGCCAGCAGGGACCCGGGTGTTGTGCAGCCCCAGCATTTT.

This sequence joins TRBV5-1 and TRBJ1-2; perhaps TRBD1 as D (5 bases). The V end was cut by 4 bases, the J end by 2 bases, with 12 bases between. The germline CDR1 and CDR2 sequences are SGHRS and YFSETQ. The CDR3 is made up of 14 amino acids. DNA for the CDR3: TGCGCCAGCAGCCCTGTCGGGGGGAACTATGGCTACACCTTC. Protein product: CASSPVGGNYGYTF.

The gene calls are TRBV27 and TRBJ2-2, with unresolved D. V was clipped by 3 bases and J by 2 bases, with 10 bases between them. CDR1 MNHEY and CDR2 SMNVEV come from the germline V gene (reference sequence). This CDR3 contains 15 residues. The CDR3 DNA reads TGTGCCAGCAGTTTTTCACTGGGAAACACCGGGGAGCTGTTTTTT. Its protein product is CASSFSLGNTGELFF.

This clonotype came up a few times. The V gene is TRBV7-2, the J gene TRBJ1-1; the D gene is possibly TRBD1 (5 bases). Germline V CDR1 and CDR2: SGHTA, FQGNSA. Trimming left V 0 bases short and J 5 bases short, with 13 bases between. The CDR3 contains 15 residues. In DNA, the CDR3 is TGTGCCAGCAGCTTAGCGCTACCAGGGATAACTGAAGCTTTCTTT. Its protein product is CASSLALPGITEAFF.

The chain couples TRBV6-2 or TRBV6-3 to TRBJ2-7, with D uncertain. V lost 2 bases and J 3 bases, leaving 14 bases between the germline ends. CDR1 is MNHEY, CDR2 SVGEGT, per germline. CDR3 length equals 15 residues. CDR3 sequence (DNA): TGTGCCAGCAGTTACCCGTGGGCAGGAGACTACGAGCAGTACTTC. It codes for CASSYPWAGDYEQYF.

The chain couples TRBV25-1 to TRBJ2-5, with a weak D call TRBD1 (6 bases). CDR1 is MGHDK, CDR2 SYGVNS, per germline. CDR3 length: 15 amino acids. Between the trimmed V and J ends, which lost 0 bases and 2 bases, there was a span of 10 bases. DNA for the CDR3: TGTGCCAGCAGTGAATACGGACAGCGTCAAGAGACCCAGTACTTC. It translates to CASSEYGQRQETQYF.

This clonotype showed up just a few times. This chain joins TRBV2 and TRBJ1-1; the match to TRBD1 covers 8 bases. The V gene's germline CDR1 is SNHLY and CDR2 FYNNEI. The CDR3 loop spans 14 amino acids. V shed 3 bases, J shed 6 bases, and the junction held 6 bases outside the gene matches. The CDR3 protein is CASSEYQGAAEAFF. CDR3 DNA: TGTGCCAGCAGTGAGTATCAGGGGGCGGCTGAAGCTTTCTTT. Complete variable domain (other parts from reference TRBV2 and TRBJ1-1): EPEVTQTPSHQVTQMGQEVILRCVPISNHLYFYWYRQILGQKVEFLVSFYNNEISEKSEIFDDQFSVERPDGSNFTLKIRSTKLEDSAMYFCASSEYQGAAEAFFGQGTRLTVV.

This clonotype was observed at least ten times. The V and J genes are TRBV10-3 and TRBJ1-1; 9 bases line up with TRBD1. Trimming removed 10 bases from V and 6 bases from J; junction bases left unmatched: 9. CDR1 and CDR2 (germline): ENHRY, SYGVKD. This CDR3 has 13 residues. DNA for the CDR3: TGTGCCACCGTGGGGACAGGGTTACCTGAAGCTTTCTTT. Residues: CATVGTGLPEAFF.

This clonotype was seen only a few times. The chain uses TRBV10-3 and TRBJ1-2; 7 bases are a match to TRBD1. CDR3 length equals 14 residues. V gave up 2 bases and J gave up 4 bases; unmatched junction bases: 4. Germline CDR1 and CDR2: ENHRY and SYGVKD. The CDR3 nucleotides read TGTGCCATCAGTGAGAGGGGGCAGGGCTATGGCTACACCTTC. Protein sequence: CAISERGQGYGYTF.

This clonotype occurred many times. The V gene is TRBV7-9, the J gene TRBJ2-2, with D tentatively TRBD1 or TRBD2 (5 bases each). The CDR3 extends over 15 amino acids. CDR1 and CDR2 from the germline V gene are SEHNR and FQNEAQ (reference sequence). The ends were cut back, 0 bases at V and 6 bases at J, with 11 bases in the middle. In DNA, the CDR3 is TGTGCCAGCAGCTTAGCCGGGGCCGAACCCGGGGAGCTGTTTTTT. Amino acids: CASSLAGAEPGELFF.

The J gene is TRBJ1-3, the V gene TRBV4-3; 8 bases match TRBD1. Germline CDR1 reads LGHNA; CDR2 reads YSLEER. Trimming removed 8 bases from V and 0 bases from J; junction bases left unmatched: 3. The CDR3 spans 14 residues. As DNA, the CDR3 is TGCGCCAGCGGGACAGGTGACTCTGGAAACACCATATATTTT. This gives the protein CASGTGDSGNTIYF.

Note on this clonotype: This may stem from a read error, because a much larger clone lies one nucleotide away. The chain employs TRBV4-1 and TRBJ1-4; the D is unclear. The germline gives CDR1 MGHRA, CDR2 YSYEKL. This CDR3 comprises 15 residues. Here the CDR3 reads CAISQDMAENEKLFF. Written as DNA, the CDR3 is TGCGCCATCAGCCAAGATATGGCTGAAAATGAAAAACTGTTTTTT.

CDR3 bases: TGCAGCGTTGCGGGGGTAGGGACCTACTATGGCTACACCTTC. It is translated as CSVAGVGTYYGYTF. This chain uses TRBV29-1 with TRBJ1-2, with D perhaps matching TRBD1 (5 bases). The germline V gene has CDR1 SQVTM and CDR2 ANQGSEA. Trimming took off 4 bases at V and 3 bases at J, with 15 bases between the two ends. The CDR3 is 14 residues long.

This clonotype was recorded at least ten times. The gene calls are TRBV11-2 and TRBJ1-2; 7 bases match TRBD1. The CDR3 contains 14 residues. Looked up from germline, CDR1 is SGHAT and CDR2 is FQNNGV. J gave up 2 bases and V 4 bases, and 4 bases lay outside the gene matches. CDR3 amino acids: CASSSDRRNYGYTF. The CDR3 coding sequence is TGTGCCAGCAGCTCGGACAGGCGAAACTATGGCTACACCTTC.

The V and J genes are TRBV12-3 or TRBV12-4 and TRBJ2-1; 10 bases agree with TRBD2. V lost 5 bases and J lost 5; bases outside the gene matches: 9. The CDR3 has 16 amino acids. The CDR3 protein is CASSPTGTSANNEQFF. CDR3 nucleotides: TGTGCCAGCAGTCCAACCGGGACTAGCGCTAACAATGAGCAGTTCTTC.

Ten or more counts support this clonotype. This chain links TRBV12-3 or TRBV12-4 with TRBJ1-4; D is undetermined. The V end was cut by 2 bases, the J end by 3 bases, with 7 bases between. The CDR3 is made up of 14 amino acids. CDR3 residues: CASSLYGANEKLFF. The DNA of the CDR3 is TGTGCCAGCAGTTTATACGGGGCTAATGAAAAACTGTTTTTT.

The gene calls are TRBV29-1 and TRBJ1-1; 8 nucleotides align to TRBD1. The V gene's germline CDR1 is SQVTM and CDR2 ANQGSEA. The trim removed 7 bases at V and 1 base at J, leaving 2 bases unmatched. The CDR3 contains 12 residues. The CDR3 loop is CSGDRGNTEAFF. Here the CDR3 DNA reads TGCAGCGGTGACAGGGGGAACACTGAAGCTTTCTTT.

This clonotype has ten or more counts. Written as DNA, the CDR3 is TGCAGCTCCGCAAGGAAAGGGGCGAACACTGAAGCTTTCTTT. It codes for CSSARKGANTEAFF. This chain uses TRBV29-1 with TRBJ1-1, with D perhaps TRBD1 (5 bases). Trimming stripped 8 bases from V and 1 base from J, with 17 bases between. Per germline, CDR1 SQVTM and CDR2 ANQGSEA. The CDR3 is 14 residues long.

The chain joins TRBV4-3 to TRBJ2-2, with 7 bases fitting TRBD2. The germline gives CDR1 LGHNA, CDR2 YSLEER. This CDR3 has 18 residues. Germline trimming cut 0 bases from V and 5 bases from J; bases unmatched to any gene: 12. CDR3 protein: CASSQELPGLGGTGELFF. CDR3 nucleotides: TGCGCCAGCAGCCAAGAACTCCCAGGACTAGGAGGAACCGGGGAGCTGTTTTTT.

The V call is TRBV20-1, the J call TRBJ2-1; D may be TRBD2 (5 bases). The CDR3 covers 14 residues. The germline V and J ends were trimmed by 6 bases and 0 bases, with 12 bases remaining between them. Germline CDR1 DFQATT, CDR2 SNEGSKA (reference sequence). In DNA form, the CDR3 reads TGCAGTGCCCCGTCGGACTTCTCCTACAATGAGCAGTTCTTC. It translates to CSAPSDFSYNEQFF.

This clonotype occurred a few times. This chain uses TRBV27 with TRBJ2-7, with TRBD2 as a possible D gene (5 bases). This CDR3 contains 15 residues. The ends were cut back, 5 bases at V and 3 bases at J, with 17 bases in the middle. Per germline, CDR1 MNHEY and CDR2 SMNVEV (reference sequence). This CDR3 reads CASSPTPTGVYEQYV. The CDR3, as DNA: TGTGCCAGCAGTCCGACTCCGACCGGGGTCTACGAGCAGTACGTC.

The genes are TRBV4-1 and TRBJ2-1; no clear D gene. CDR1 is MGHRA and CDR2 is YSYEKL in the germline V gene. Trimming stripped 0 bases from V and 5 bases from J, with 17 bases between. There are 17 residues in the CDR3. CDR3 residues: CASSQEIRIGSHNEQFF. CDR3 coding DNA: TGCGCCAGCAGCCAAGAAATTAGAATTGGCAGCCACAATGAGCAGTTCTTC.